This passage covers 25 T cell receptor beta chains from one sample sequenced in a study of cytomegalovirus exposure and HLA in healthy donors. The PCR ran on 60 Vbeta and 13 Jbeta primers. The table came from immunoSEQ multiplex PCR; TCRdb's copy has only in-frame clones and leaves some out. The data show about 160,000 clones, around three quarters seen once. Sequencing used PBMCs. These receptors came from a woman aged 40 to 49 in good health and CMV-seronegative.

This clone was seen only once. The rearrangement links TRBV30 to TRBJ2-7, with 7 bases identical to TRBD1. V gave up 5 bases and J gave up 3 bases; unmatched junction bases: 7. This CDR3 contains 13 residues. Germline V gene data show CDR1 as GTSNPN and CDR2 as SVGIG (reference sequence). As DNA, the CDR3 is TGTGCCTGGGACTCAGGGGGAAGCTACGAGCAGTACTTC. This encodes CAWDSGGSYEQYF.

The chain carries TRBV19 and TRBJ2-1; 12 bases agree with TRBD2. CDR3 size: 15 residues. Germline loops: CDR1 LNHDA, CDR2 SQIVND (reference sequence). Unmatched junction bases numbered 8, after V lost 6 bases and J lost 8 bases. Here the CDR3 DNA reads TGTGCCAGTAGACCCGGGACTAGCGGGTTGCATGAGCAGTTCTTC. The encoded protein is CASRPGTSGLHEQFF.

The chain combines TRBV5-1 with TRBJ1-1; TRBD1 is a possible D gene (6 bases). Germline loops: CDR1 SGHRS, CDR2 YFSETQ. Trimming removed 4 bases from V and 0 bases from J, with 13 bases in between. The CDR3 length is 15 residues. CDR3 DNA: TGCGCCAGCAGCGTGGGAGGGGGTATGAACACTGAAGCTTTCTTT. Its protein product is CASSVGGGMNTEAFF.

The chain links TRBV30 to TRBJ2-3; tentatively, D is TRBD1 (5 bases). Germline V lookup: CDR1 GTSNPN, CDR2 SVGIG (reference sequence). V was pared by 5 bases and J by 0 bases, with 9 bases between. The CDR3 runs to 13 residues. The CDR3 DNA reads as TGTGCCTGGGAACAGGCGAGCACAGATACGCAGTATTTT. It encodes CAWEQASTDTQYF.

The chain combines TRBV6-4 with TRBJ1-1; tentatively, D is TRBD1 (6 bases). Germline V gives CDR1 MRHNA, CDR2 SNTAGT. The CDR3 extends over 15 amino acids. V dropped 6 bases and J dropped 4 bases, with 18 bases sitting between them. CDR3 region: CASRDEGQGSTEAFF. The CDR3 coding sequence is TGTGCCAGCAGAGACGAAGGGCAGGGGTCCACTGAAGCTTTCTTT.

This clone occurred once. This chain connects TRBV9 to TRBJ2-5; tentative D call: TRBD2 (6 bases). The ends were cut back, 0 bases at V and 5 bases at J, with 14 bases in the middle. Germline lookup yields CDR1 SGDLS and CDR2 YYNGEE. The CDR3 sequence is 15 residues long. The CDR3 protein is CASSVGGNPGETQYF. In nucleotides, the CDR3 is TGTGCCAGCAGCGTAGGCGGGAATCCTGGGGAGACCCAGTACTTC.

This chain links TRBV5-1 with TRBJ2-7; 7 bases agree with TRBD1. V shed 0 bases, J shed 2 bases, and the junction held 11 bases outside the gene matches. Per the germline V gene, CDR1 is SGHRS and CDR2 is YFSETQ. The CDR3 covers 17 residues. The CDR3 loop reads CASSLVKGTERTYEQYF. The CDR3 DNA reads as TGCGCCAGCAGCTTGGTTAAAGGGACAGAGAGAACCTACGAGCAGTACTTC.

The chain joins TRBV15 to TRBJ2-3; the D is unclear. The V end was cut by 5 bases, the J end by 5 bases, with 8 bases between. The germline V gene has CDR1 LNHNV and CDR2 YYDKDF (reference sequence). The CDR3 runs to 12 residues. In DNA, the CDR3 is TGTGCCACCAGCGCGCGAGGAGATACGCAGTATTTT. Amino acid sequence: CATSARGDTQYF.

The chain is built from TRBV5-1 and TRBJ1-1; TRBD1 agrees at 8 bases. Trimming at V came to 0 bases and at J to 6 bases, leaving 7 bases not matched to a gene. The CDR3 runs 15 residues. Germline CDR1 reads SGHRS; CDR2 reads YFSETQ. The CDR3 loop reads CASSLVAGGFAEAFF. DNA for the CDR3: TGCGCCAGCAGCTTGGTAGCAGGGGGCTTCGCTGAAGCTTTCTTT.

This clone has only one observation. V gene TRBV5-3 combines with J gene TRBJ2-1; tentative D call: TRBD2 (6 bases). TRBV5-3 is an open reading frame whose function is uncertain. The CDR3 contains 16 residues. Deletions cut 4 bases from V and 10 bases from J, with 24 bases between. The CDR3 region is CARSPWQVAGSGEQFF. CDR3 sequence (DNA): TGTGCCAGAAGCCCTTGGCAGGTGGCGGGATCGGGAGAGCAGTTCTTC.

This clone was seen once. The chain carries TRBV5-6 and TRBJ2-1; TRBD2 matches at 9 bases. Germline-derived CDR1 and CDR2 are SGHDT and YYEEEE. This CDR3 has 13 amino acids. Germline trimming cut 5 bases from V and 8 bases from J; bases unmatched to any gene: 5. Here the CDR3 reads CASSPGLAYEQFF. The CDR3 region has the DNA TGTGCCAGCAGTCCGGGACTAGCATATGAGCAGTTCTTC.

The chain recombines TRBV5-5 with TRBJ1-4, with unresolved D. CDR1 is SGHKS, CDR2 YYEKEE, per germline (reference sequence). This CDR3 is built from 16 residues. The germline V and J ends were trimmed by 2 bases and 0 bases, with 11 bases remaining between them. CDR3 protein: CASSFLRDATNEKLFF. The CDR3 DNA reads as TGTGCCAGCAGCTTTCTGCGGGATGCAACTAATGAAAAACTGTTTTTT.

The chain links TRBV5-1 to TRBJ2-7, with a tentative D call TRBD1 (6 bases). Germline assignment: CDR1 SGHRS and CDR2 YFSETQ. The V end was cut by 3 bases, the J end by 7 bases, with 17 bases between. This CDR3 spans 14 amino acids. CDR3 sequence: CASSSQGTSREQYF. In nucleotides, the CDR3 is TGCGCCAGCAGCTCCCAGGGGACATCTAGGGAGCAGTACTTC.

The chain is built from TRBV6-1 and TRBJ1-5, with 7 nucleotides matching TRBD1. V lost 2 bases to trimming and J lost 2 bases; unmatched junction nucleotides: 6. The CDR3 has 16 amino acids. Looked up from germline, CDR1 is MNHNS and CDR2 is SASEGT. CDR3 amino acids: CASSESTGVGNQPQHF. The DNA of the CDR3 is TGTGCCAGCAGTGAAAGTACAGGGGTAGGCAATCAGCCCCAGCATTTT.

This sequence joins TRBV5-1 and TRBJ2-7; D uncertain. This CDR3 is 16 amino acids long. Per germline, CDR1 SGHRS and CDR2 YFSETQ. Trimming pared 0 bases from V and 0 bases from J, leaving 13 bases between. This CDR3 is CASSLDIPPGSYEQYF. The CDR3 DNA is TGCGCCAGCAGCTTGGATATCCCCCCCGGCTCCTACGAGCAGTACTTC.

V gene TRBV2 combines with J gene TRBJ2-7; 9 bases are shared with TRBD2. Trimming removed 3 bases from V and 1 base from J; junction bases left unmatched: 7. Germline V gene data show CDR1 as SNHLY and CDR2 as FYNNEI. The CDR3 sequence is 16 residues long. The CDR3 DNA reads TGTGCCAGCAGTGAGGGTAGCGGGAGATTTTCCTACGAGCAGTACTTC. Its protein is CASSEGSGRFSYEQYF.

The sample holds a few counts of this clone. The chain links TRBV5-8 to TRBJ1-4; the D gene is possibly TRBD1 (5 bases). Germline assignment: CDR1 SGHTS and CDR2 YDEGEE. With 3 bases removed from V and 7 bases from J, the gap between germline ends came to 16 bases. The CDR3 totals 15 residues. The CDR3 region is CASSSVGLVGEKLFF. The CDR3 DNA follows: TGTGCCAGCAGCTCAGTGGGGCTAGTGGGTGAAAAACTGTTTTTT.

Here the CDR3 reads CASRYRVGQPQHF. CDR3 in DNA: TGTGCCAGCAGGTACAGGGTCGGGCAGCCCCAGCATTTT. The V call is TRBV2, the J call TRBJ1-5; the D gene is possibly TRBD1 (6 bases). The germline V gene encodes CDR1 SNHLY and CDR2 FYNNEI. The length of the CDR3 is 13 residues. V lost 6 bases and J 7 bases, leaving 13 bases between the germline ends.

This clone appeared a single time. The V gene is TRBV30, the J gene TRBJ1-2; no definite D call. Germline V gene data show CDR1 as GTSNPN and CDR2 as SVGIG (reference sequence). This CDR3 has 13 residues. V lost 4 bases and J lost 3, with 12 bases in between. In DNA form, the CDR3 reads TGTGCCTGGACCTACGGGATCGACTATGGCTACACCTTC. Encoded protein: CAWTYGIDYGYTF.

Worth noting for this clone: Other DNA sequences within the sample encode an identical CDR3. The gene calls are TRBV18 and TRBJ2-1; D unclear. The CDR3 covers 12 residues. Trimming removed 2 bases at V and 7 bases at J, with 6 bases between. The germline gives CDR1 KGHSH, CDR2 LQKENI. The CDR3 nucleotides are TGTGCCAGCTCACCAACAAGTAATGAGCAGTTCTTC. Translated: CASSPTSNEQFF.

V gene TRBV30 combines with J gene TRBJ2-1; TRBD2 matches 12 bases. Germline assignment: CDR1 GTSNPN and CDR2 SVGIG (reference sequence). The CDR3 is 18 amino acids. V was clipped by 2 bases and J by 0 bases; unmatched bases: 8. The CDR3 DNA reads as TGTGCCTGGAGTCTAGGACTAGCGGGACTGAGCTCCTACAATGAGCAGTTCTTC. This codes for CAWSLGLAGLSSYNEQFF.

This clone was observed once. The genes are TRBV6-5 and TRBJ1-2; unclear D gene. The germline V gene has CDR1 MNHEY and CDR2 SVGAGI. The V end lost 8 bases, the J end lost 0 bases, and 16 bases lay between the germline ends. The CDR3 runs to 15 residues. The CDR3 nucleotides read TGTGCCAGCTTTTCTAGGCGATCAGCTAACTATGGCTACACCTTC. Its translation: CASFSRRSANYGYTF.

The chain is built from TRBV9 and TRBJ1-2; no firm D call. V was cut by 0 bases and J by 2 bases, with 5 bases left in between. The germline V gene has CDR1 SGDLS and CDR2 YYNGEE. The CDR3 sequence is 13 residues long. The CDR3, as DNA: TGTGCCAGCAGCGTAGAAACAAACTATGGCTACACCTTC. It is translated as CASSVETNYGYTF. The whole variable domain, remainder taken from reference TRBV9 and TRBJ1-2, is DSGVTQTPKHLITATGQRVTLRCSPRSGDLSVYWYQQSLDQGLQFLIQYYNGEERAKGNILERFSAQQFPDLHSELNLSSLELGDSALYFCASSVETNYGYTFGSGTRLTVV.

The CDR3 DNA follows: TGCGCCACCTCCCTGACAGGGCTCACTGAAGCTTTCTTT. It codes for CATSLTGLTEAFF. The rearrangement joins TRBV5-1 to TRBJ1-1, with 7 bases identical to TRBD1. With V trimmed by 9 bases and J by 4 bases, 9 bases remained unmatched. The CDR3 extends over 13 amino acids. From germline, CDR1 is SGHRS and CDR2 YFSETQ.

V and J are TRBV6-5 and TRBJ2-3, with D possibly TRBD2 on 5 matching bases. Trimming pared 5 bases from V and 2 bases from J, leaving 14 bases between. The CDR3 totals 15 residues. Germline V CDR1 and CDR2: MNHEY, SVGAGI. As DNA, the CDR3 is TGTGCCAGCAGTCCAGGACTTGCCACCACAGATACGCAGTATTTT. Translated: CASSPGLATTDTQYF.